This T cell receptor beta chain was observed in a study of T cell responses to AZD1222 COVID-19 vaccine. The V and J ends lost 0 bases and 5 bases respectively, with 19 bases between them. CDR1 is SGHAT, CDR2 FQNNGV, per germline. The length of the CDR3 is 17 residues. As for this clone: The antigen is unknown.

Overall study results and limits: Repertoires were obtained only post-peak T cell response. Just a handful of AZD1222 recipients tested seropositive at baseline. Clonal diversity may have been underestimated in mostly white British donors.

The protocol was immunoSEQ multiplex PCR, while the TCRdb copy is restricted to in-frame clones and leaves out a portion. The sample lists approximately 150,000 clones; roughly 92% were seen once. This sequence originates from an adult in good health. This rearrangement joins TRBV11-2 to TRBJ1-1, with D unclear. The sequenced sample was peripheral blood, obtained on day 0 of AZD1222 vaccination. CDR3 amino acids: CASSLDPLFGEGTEAFF. The CDR3 coding sequence is TGTGCCAGCAGCTTAGATCCCCTGTTTGGGGAAGGAACTGAAGCTTTCTTT.